What follows are 22 T cell receptor beta chains derived from one specimen sequenced in a study of blood T cells in healthy people across ages. It was with a sample-barcoded 5' primer and a J-beta primer mix that a second PCR of roughly 7 to 12 cycles was run. TCRdb analysed the 5' RACE reads with MiXCR anew, one entry per CDR3 protein. The table records roughly 560,000 distinct CDR3 sequences, 24% of them present only once. These sequences were also reported in another study, on T cells of mothers and their children.

Sequencing used blood. These receptors were obtained from a boy aged 5-17 years in good health.

In its sample, this clonotype was seen a few times. A read error may produce the germline difference seen at one junction end. The chain combines TRBV5-1 with TRBJ2-5; the match to TRBD2 covers 10 bases. Germline V lookup: CDR1 SGHRS, CDR2 YFSETQ. The CDR3 spans 17 residues. The CDR3 DNA is TGCGCCAGCAGCGAACGACCAACTAGCGGGAACCAAGAGACCCGGTACTTC. The encoded protein is CASSERPTSGNQETRYF.

The chain has TRBV5-1 and TRBJ2-1; D may be TRBD2 (6 bases). The ends were cut back, 2 bases at V and 2 bases at J, with 11 bases in the middle. The CDR3 has 15 residues. Germline CDR1 SGHRS, CDR2 YFSETQ. The CDR3 region is CASSLGTSTYNEQFF. In DNA form, the CDR3 reads TGCGCCAGCAGCTTAGGGACTTCCACCTACAATGAGCAGTTCTTC.

This clonotype was counted a few times. This chain joins TRBV7-9 and TRBJ1-1; 9 bases are a match to TRBD1. Germline V gene sequence: CDR1 SEHNR, CDR2 FQNEAQ (reference sequence). The CDR3 is 17 residues long. The J segment lost 0 bases and the V segment lost 4 bases, leaving 9 bases of the junction unmatched. CDR3 region: CASSSSQGAIMNTEAFF. DNA of the CDR3: TGTGCCAGCAGCTCCTCACAGGGGGCGATTATGAACACTGAAGCTTTCTTT.

This clonotype was seen at least ten times. The J gene is TRBJ2-7, the V gene TRBV4-1, with TRBD2 as a possible D gene (6 bases). The CDR3 spans 13 residues. V lost 4 bases and J 6 bases, leaving 13 bases between the germline ends. Per the germline V gene, CDR1 is MGHRA and CDR2 is YSYEKL. CDR3 sequence: CASSRPQGGEQYF. CDR3 nucleotide sequence: TGCGCCAGCAGCCGCCCTCAGGGAGGCGAGCAGTACTTC.

This clonotype showed up just once. V is TRBV7-2 and J is TRBJ2-7, with TRBD2 matching 12 bases. J gave up 12 bases and V 5 bases, and 14 bases lay outside the gene matches. The CDR3 is made up of 15 amino acids. Per germline, CDR1 SGHTA and CDR2 FQGNSA. CDR3 residues: CASSQALAGGALGYF. The CDR3 bases are TGTGCCAGCAGCCAAGCACTAGCGGGGGGCGCGCTCGGGTACTTC.

This clonotype appeared a few times. The chain joins TRBV5-5 to TRBJ1-1; 10 bases are shared with TRBD1. CDR3 length: 16 residues. The ends lost 4 bases at V and 3 bases at J; junction bases unmatched: 9. Germline V gene data show CDR1 as SGHKS and CDR2 as YYEKEE (reference sequence). CDR3 in amino acids: CASSRQGARVDTEAFF. CDR3 sequence (DNA): TGTGCCAGCAGCCGACAGGGGGCGAGGGTTGACACTGAAGCTTTCTTT.

There are a few counts of this clonotype. Sequence at one end of the junction differs from germline and may be a read error. The V call is TRBV5-6, the J call TRBJ2-4; D not certain. The CDR3 has 13 amino acids. The germline CDR1 and CDR2 sequences are SGHDT and YYEEEE. The CDR3 coding sequence is TGTGCCAGCAGCGGTGGCGCCAGAAACATTCAGTACTTC. Protein sequence: CASSGGARNIQYF.

This chain connects TRBV28 to TRBJ2-5, with 8 positions matching TRBD1. Near its end, the DNA agrees better with TRBJ2-7, so the J call may be wrong. CDR3 length equals 16 residues. The germline V gene encodes CDR1 MDHEN and CDR2 SYDVKM. CDR3 sequence reads: CASSRLDRAGDYEQYF. The CDR3 DNA sequence: TGTGCCAGCAGTCGCCTGGACAGGGCAGGGGACTACGAGCAGTACTTC.

The chain joins TRBV5-1 to TRBJ1-3; weak D call: TRBD1 (5 bases). With 2 bases removed from V and 1 base from J, the gap between germline ends came to 13 bases. The CDR3 contains 16 residues. CDR1 and CDR2 (germline): SGHRS, YFSETQ. The CDR3 sequence is CASSLTSRGSGNTIYF. The CDR3 DNA reads as TGCGCCAGCAGCTTAACTTCAAGGGGTTCTGGAAACACCATATATTTT.

This clonotype was observed a handful of times. The J gene is TRBJ2-3, the V gene TRBV4-3; 11 nucleotides align to TRBD2. V lost 8 bases to trimming and J lost 1 base; unmatched junction nucleotides: 5. The CDR3 totals 15 residues. Per germline, CDR1 LGHNA and CDR2 YSLEER. This chain's CDR3 is CASAFSGGGTDTQYF. The CDR3 DNA follows: TGCGCCAGCGCGTTTAGCGGGGGGGGCACAGATACGCAGTATTTT.

The V gene is TRBV19, the J gene TRBJ1-1; D is perhaps TRBD1 (5 bases). Germline lookup yields CDR1 LNHDA and CDR2 SQIVND (reference sequence). V was cut by 1 base and J by 3 bases, with 12 bases left in between. This CDR3 region has 15 residues. CDR3 sequence reads: CASSIGQGWHTEAFF. The CDR3 DNA follows: TGTGCCAGTAGTATAGGGCAGGGTTGGCACACTGAAGCTTTCTTT. The full variable domain, completed using reference TRBV19 and TRBJ1-1, is DGGITQSPKYLFRKEGQNVTLSCEQNLNHDAMYWYRQDPGQGLRLIYYSQIVNDFQKGDIAEGYSVSREKKESFPLTVTSAQKNPTAFYLCASSIGQGWHTEAFFGQGTRLTVV.

This clonotype was seen repeatedly, ten times or more. The chain combines TRBV28 with TRBJ2-5, with TRBD2 identical over 8 bases. This CDR3 spans 12 amino acids. Germline assignment: CDR1 MDHEN and CDR2 SYDVKM. After removal of 7 bases from V and 3 bases from J, the junction contained 1 base not matched to a gene. DNA of the CDR3: TGTGCCAGCACCGGGGGGGAAGAGACCCAGTACTTC. This sequence encodes CASTGGEETQYF. Together with reference TRBV28 and TRBJ2-5, the CDR3 gives the full variable domain: DVKVTQSSRYLVKRTGEKVFLECVQDMDHENMFWYRQDPGLGLRLIYFSYDVKMKEKGDIPEGYSVSREKKERFSLILESASTNQTSMYLCASTGGEETQYFGPGTRLLVL.

The chain recombines TRBV10-3 with TRBJ2-3, with 9 bases lining up with TRBD2. Germline V lookup: CDR1 ENHRY, CDR2 SYGVKD. The CDR3 consists of 16 residues. The V gene end was trimmed by 4 bases and the J gene end by 4 bases; junction bases not matched to a gene: 9. CDR3 bases: TGTGCCATCAGTGTACGGCGGGGGGGTTTCGCAGATACGCAGTATTTT. The encoded protein is CAISVRRGGFADTQYF.

This clonotype was recorded only once. At one end the junction does not follow the germline gene, possibly because of a read error. The V call is TRBV4-1, the J call TRBJ2-1; 10 nucleotides match TRBD2. The CDR3 spans 17 residues. Germline values: CDR1 MGHRA, CDR2 YSYEKL. The DNA of the CDR3 is TGCACCAGCAGCCAAGGGAGGAGCGGGGGGGCCTGGGATGAGCAGTTCTTC. Amino acid sequence: CTSSQGRSGGAWDEQFF.

The chain carries TRBV2 and TRBJ2-1; 9 positions agree with TRBD1. V dropped 6 bases and J dropped 10; count of bases not matched to a gene: 13. This CDR3 region has 15 residues. CDR1 is SNHLY, CDR2 FYNNEI, per germline. The CDR3 loop is CASRRPGQGIGEQFF. The CDR3 DNA follows: TGTGCCAGCAGAAGACCGGGACAGGGAATCGGCGAGCAGTTCTTC.

The rearrangement joins TRBV4-3 to TRBJ2-5; D is perhaps TRBD1 (5 bases). From germline, CDR1 is LGHNA and CDR2 YSLEER. Trimming removed 4 bases at V and 5 bases at J, with 14 bases between. This CDR3 is built from 14 residues. CDR3 loop: CASSRTQGFETQYF. CDR3 nucleotides: TGCGCCAGCAGCCGAACCCAGGGTTTTGAGACCCAGTACTTC.

Only a few counts were recorded for this clonotype. The V call is TRBV7-2, the J call TRBJ2-5; 12 nucleotides line up with TRBD2. This CDR3 is built from 16 residues. Trimming took 5 bases from V and 4 from J; bases not matched to a gene: 8. Looked up from germline, CDR1 is SGHTA and CDR2 is FQGNSA. The DNA of the CDR3 is TGTGCCAGCAGCCGATTGACTAGCGGGAGATCAGAGACCCAGTACTTC. It translates to CASSRLTSGRSETQYF.

The chain combines TRBV6-6 with TRBJ2-7; 10 nucleotides match TRBD1. The CDR3 runs to 14 residues. Unmatched junction bases numbered 5, after V lost 2 bases and J lost 7 bases. Germline lookup yields CDR1 MNHNY and CDR2 SVGAGI (reference sequence). For the CDR3, the DNA is TGTGCCAGCAGTTACGGGACAGGGGCAAGAGAGCAGTACTTC. This translates into CASSYGTGAREQYF.

This clonotype was picked up a small number of times. The genes are TRBV25-1 and TRBJ2-7; D might be TRBD1 (6 bases). Trimming stripped 2 bases from V and 4 bases from J, with 9 bases between. CDR3 length: 13 residues. Germline V lookup: CDR1 MGHDK, CDR2 SYGVNS. CDR3 residues: CASSEGQPYEQYF. The DNA for the CDR3 is TGTGCCAGCAGTGAAGGACAGCCGTACGAGCAGTACTTC.

In this sample, this clonotype turned up a few times. V gene TRBV12-3 or TRBV12-4 combines with J gene TRBJ2-1; 9 bases match TRBD2. There are 16 residues in the CDR3. J gave up 0 bases and V 3 bases, and 3 bases lay outside the gene matches. The DNA for the CDR3 is TGTGCCAGCAGTTTGGGCGGGGGGGCCTCCTACAATGAGCAGTTCTTC. Translated, it gives CASSLGGGASYNEQFF.

The chain couples TRBV18 to TRBJ2-1; TRBD2 matches at 10 bases. Germline V gives CDR1 KGHSH, CDR2 LQKENI. The CDR3 covers 15 residues. V gave up 1 base and J gave up 7 bases; unmatched junction bases: 4. The DNA for the CDR3 is TGTGCCAGCTCACCACGCCCTAGCGGGGGAAATGAGCAGTTCTTC. This gives the protein CASSPRPSGGNEQFF.

This clonotype was detected only a few times. The rearrangement links TRBV25-1 to TRBJ2-7; D remains ambiguous. V was shortened by 3 bases and J by 2 bases, with 11 bases between the two germline ends. This CDR3 spans 14 amino acids. In germline, CDR1 is MGHDK, CDR2 SYGVNS. The CDR3 DNA reads as TGTGCCAGCAGTGATCGTGGCAAGACCTACGAGCAGTACTTC. Its protein is CASSDRGKTYEQYF.